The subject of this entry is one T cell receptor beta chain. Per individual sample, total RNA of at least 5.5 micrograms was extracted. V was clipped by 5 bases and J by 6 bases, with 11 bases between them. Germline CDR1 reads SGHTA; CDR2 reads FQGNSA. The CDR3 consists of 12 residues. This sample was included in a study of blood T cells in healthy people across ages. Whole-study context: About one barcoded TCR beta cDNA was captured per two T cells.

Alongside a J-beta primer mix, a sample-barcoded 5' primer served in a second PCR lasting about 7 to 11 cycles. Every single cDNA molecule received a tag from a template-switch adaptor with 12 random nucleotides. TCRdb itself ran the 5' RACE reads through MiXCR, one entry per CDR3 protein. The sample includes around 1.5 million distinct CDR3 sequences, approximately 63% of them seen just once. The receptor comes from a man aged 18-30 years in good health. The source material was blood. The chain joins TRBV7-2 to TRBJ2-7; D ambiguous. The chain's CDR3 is CASSPIRLEQYF. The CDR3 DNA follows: TGTGCCAGCAGCCCGATTCGCCTCGAGCAGTACTTC.